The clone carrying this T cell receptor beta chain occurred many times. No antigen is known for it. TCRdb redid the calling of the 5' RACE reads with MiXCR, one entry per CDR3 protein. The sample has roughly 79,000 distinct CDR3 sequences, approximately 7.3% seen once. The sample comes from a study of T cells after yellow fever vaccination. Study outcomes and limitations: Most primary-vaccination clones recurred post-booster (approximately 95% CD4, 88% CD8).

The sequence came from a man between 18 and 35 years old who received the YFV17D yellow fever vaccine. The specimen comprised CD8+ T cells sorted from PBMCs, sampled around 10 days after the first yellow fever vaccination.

The CDR3 is CASSYGENTEAFF. In DNA, the CDR3 is TGTGCCAGCAGTTATGGTGAGAACACTGAAGCTTTCTTT. This chain connects TRBV6-5 to TRBJ1-1; D ambiguous. Germline CDR1 reads MNHEY; CDR2 reads SVGAGI. Trimming took off 3 bases at V and 1 base at J, with 6 bases between the two ends. This CDR3 contains 13 residues.